This T cell receptor beta chain appears in the sequencing data of a study of blood T cells in healthy people across ages. The CDR3 loop spans 14 amino acids. The V gene lost 3 bases and the J gene lost 2 bases, with 10 bases spanning the gap. The germline V gene has CDR1 MNHEY and CDR2 SMNVEV (reference sequence). A second roughly 7 to 11 cycle PCR used barcoded and J-beta primers. From the 5' RACE reads, TCRdb called clonotypes with MiXCR, one entry per CDR3 protein. The data contain roughly 2 million distinct CDR3 sequences, roughly 52% of them singletons. This clonotype showed up just a few times. V usage is TRBV27 and J usage is TRBJ2-5, with a possible D match to TRBD1 (5 bases). This clonotype originated in a woman between 40 and 50 years old in good health. Sequencing was done on a sample of blood. The CDR3: CASSFHGQQETQYF. The DNA of the CDR3 is TGTGCCAGCAGTTTTCACGGACAACAAGAGACCCAGTACTTC.